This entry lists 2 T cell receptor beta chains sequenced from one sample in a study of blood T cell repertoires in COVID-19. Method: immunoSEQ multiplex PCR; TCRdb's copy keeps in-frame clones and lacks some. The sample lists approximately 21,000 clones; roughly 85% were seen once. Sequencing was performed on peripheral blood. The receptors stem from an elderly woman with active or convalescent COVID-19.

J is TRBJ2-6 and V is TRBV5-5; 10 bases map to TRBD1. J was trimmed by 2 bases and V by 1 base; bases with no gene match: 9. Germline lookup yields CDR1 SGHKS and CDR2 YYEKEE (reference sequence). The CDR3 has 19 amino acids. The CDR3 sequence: CASSLFKGQGNAGANVLTF. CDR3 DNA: TGTGCCAGCAGCTTGTTTAAGGGACAGGGGAACGCTGGGGCCAACGTCCTGACTTTC.

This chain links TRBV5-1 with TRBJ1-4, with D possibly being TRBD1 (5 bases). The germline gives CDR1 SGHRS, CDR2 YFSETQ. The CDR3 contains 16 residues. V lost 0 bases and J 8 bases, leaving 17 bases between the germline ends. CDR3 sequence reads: CASSLAKAAWGEKLFF. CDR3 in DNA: TGCGCCAGCAGCTTGGCCAAGGCCGCCTGGGGCGAAAAACTGTTTTTT.